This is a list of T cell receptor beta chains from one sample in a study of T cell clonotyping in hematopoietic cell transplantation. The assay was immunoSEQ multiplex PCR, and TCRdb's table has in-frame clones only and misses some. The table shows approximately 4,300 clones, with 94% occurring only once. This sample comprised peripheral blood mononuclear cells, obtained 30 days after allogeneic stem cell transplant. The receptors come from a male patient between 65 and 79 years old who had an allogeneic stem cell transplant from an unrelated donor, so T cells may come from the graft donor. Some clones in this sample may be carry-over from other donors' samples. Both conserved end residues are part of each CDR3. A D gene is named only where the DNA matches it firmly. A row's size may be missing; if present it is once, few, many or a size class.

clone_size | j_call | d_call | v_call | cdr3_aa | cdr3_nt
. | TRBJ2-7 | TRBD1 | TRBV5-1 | CASSLERTGASYEQYF | TGCGCCAGCAGCTTGGAACGGACAGGGGCCTCCTACGAGCAGTACTTC
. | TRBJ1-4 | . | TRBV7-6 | CASSDPGDPSPRDEKLFF | TGTGCCAGCAGCGATCCAGGGGACCCATCCCCGAGGGACGAAAAACTGTTTTTT
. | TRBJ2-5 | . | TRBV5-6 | CASSSNGRWETQYF | TGTGCCAGCAGCTCGAACGGGAGATGGGAGACCCAGTACTTC
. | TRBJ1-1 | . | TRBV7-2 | CASSRRWSGPQNTEAFF | TGTGCCAGCAGCCGTAGATGGTCGGGGCCTCAGAACACTGAAGCTTTCTTT
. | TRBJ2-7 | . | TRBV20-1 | CSARLYEQYF | TGCAGTGCTAGACTTTACGAGCAGTACTTC
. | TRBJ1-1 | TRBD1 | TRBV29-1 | CSTRGGANTEAFF | TGCAGCACACGAGGGGGCGCGAACACTGAAGCTTTCTTT
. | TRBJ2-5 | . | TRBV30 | CAWSGGRHLQETQYF | TGTGCCTGGAGTGGTGGACGGCACCTACAAGAGACCCAGTACTTC
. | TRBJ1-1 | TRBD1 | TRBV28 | CASSFGGTVNTEAFF | TGTGCCAGCAGTTTTGGGGGGACAGTTAACACTGAAGCTTTCTTT
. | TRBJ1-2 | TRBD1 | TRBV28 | CASSPSGSARGLSGYTF | TGTGCCAGCAGTCCCTCGGGGTCGGCTAGGGGGCTCTCTGGCTACACCTTC
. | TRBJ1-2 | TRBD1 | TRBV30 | CACSGQGARYTF | TGTGCCTGTAGCGGACAGGGGGCAAGATACACCTTC
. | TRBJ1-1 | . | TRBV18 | CASSPEGGVMAFF | TGTGCCAGCTCACCAGAGGGGGGCGTTATGGCTTTCTTT
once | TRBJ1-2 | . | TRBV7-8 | CASSLLLSPVGDYGYTF | TGTGCCAGCAGCCTACTCTTGTCCCCGGTCGGGGACTATGGCTACACCTTC
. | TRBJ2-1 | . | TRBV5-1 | CASSLGVEQFF | TGCGCCAGCAGCTTGGGCGTGGAGCAGTTCTTC
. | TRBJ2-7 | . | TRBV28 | CATLIRGVHEQYF | TGTGCCACCCTCATTAGGGGGGTACACGAGCAGTACTTC
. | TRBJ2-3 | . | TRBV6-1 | CASSDNPTGPDTQYF | TGTGCCAGCAGTGACAATCCCACTGGCCCCGATACGCAGTATTTT
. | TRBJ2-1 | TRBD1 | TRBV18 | CASSATGPARRNEQFF | TGTGCCAGCTCAGCGACAGGGCCCGCGAGACGTAATGAGCAGTTCTTC
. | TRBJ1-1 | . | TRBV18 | CASSLKGAENTEAFF | TGTGCCAGCTCACTAAAGGGCGCGGAGAACACTGAAGCTTTCTTT
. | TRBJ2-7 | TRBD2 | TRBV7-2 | CASERGYEQYF | TGTGCGAGCGAGCGGGGCTACGAGCAGTACTTC
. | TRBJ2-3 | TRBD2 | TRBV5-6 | CASSFPWGLAGGGADTQYF | TGTGCCAGCAGCTTCCCATGGGGACTAGCGGGAGGGGGTGCAGATACGCAGTATTTT
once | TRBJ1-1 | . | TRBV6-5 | CASSYSPTNTEAFF | TGTGCCAGCAGTTACTCCCCGACGAACACTGAAGCTTTCTTT
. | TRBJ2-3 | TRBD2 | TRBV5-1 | CASSLREGTDTQYF | TGCGCCAGCAGCTTGCGGGAGGGCACAGATACGCAGTATTTT
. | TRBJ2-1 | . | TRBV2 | CASTPYYNEQFF | TGTGCCAGCACCCCTTACTACAATGAGCAGTTCTTC
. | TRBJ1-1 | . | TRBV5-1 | CASSSLTGGGTEAFF | TGCGCCAGCAGCTCACTGACAGGAGGCGGCACTGAAGCTTTCTTT
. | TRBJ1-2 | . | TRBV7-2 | CASSLSSPEKYYGYTF | TGTGCCAGCAGCTTATCATCCCCGGAGAAGTACTATGGCTACACCTTC
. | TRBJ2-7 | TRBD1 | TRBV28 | CASSLDRGFSYEQYF | TGTGCCAGCAGTTTAGACAGGGGGTTCTCCTACGAGCAGTACTTC
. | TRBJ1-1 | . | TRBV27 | CASSSTTEAFF | TGTGCCAGCAGTTCGACCACTGAAGCTTTCTTT
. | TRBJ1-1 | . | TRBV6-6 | CASSVAVNTEAFF | TGTGCCAGCAGTGTTGCGGTGAACACTGAAGCTTTCTTT